The 9 T cell receptor beta chains below come from one sample, sequenced in a study of cytomegalovirus exposure and HLA in healthy donors. Vbeta (60) and Jbeta (13) primers were used in the PCR. The data were produced by immunoSEQ multiplex PCR, yet TCRdb's version contains in-frame clones alone and is incomplete. Among tens of thousands of clones, 60% to 80% were seen once, and the ten largest hold 20% to 25%. Sequenced sample: PBMCs. These receptor sequences come from a woman aged 40 to 55 in good health and CMV-seropositive.

The chain employs TRBV7-2 and TRBJ1-1; tentative D call: TRBD1 (5 bases). This CDR3 is built from 18 residues. In germline, CDR1 is SGHTA, CDR2 FQGNSA. V was clipped by 4 bases and J by 0 bases, with 21 bases between them. The CDR3 bases are TGTGCCAGCAGCTCTAGCGACCCTCGGGAGGGGTTGAACACTGAAGCTTTCTTT. Translation gives CASSSSDPREGLNTEAFF.

The V gene is TRBV5-1, the J gene TRBJ1-6; D remains ambiguous. The CDR3 consists of 15 residues. V was trimmed by 0 bases and J by 3 bases, leaving 7 bases between them. The germline CDR1 and CDR2 sequences are SGHRS and YFSETQ. The CDR3 DNA reads as TGCGCCAGCAGCTTGGGGGCCGGCTATAATTCACCCCTCCACTTT. Translating gives CASSLGAGYNSPLHF.

In DNA form, the CDR3 reads TGTGCCAGTAGTGACAGGGGGCGCGAAAAGACCCAGTACTTC. Amino acids: CASSDRGREKTQYF. This chain joins TRBV19 and TRBJ2-5; 10 bases match TRBD1. CDR3 size: 14 residues. J gave up 6 bases and V 5 bases, and 6 bases lay outside the gene matches. Germline V CDR1 and CDR2: LNHDA, SQIVND (reference sequence). Full variable domain (outside the CDR3, taken from reference TRBV19 and TRBJ2-5): DGGITQSPKYLFRKEGQNVTLSCEQNLNHDAMYWYRQDPGQGLRLIYYSQIVNDFQKGDIAEGYSVSREKKESFPLTVTSAQKNPTAFYLCASSDRGREKTQYFGPGTRLLVL.

The rearrangement joins TRBV30 to TRBJ2-5; D may be TRBD1 (5 bases). Trimming stripped 2 bases from V and 5 bases from J, with 15 bases between. The CDR3 is made up of 14 amino acids. Per germline, CDR1 GTSNPN and CDR2 SVGIG (reference sequence). CDR3 sequence: CAWSKQGVSETQYF. The CDR3 DNA reads as TGTGCCTGGAGTAAACAAGGGGTCTCGGAGACCCAGTACTTC.

The V and J genes are TRBV2 and TRBJ2-7; 9 bases map to TRBD2. The CDR3 totals 15 residues. V shed 2 bases, J shed 0 bases, and the junction held 2 bases outside the gene matches. Germline V gene data show CDR1 as SNHLY and CDR2 as FYNNEI. CDR3 coding DNA: TGTGCCAGCAGTGAAAGCGGGGGGTCCTCCTACGAGCAGTACTTC. This codes for CASSESGGSSYEQYF.

This clone was seen a few times. J is TRBJ2-2 and V is TRBV19; TRBD1 aligns across 11 bases. Germline CDR1 LNHDA, CDR2 SQIVND (reference sequence). The V segment lost 5 bases and the J segment 5 bases; nucleotides outside the gene matches: 4. There are 15 residues in the CDR3. As DNA, the CDR3 is TGTGCCAGTAGTTGGACAGGGGGCGCAACCGGGGAGCTGTTTTTT. This gives the protein CASSWTGGATGELFF. The full variable domain, rest sourced from reference TRBV19 and TRBJ2-2, is DGGITQSPKYLFRKEGQNVTLSCEQNLNHDAMYWYRQDPGQGLRLIYYSQIVNDFQKGDIAEGYSVSREKKESFPLTVTSAQKNPTAFYLCASSWTGGATGELFFGEGSRLTVL.

Worth noting for this clone: This specimen includes other DNA sequences encoding the same CDR3. The V gene is TRBV25-1, the J gene TRBJ2-3; 11 bases map to TRBD2. V trimming: 3 bases; J trimming: 4 bases; junction bases outside the gene matches: 6. The CDR3 runs to 16 residues. The germline V gene encodes CDR1 MGHDK and CDR2 SYGVNS. CDR3 in amino acids: CASSDPLAGGADTQYF. Here the CDR3 DNA reads TGTGCCAGCAGTGATCCCCTAGCGGGGGGAGCAGATACGCAGTATTTT.

The V call is TRBV6-1, the J call TRBJ2-6; the D is unclear. This CDR3 region has 15 residues. Trimming took off 5 bases at V and 1 base at J, with 9 bases between the two ends. CDR1 is MNHNS and CDR2 is SASEGT in the germline V gene. The CDR3 reads CASSMTLSGANVLTF. The CDR3 DNA reads as TGTGCCAGCAGTATGACATTGTCTGGGGCCAACGTCCTGACTTTC.

The V call is TRBV11-2, the J call TRBJ2-1; D is unresolved. The germline CDR1 and CDR2 sequences are SGHAT and FQNNGV. The V gene lost 5 bases and the J gene lost 1 base, with 15 bases spanning the gap. This CDR3 is built from 16 residues. CDR3 protein: CASSPRLRASYNEQFF. CDR3 DNA: TGTGCCAGCAGCCCCCGACTCAGAGCTTCCTACAATGAGCAGTTCTTC.